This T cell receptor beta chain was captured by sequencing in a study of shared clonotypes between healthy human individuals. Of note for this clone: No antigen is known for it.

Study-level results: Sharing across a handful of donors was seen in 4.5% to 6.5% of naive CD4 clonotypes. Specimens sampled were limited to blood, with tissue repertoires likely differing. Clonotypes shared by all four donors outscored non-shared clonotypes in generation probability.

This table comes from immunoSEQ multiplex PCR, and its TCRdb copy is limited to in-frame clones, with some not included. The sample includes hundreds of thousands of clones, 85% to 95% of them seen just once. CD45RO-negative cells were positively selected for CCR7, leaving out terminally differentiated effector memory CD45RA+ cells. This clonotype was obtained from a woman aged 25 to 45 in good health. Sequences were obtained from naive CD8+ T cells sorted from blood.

The CDR3 region has the DNA TGTGCCAGCAGGGGAGACAGGGGGTGGACTGAAGCTTTCTTT. Amino acids: CASRGDRGWTEAFF. This chain connects TRBV2 to TRBJ1-1; 9 nucleotides agree with TRBD1. The CDR3 sequence is 14 residues long. V was pared by 6 bases and J by 5 bases, with 7 bases of the junction left unmatched. CDR1 and CDR2 (germline): SNHLY, FYNNEI. Filled out from reference TRBV2 and TRBJ1-1, the complete variable domain reads EPEVTQTPSHQVTQMGQEVILRCVPISNHLYFYWYRQILGQKVEFLVSFYNNEISEKSEIFDDQFSVERPDGSNFTLKIRSTKLEDSAMYFCASRGDRGWTEAFFGQGTRLTVV.